These 22 T cell receptor beta chains were all obtained from the same sample, sequenced in a study of molecular identifiers for immune sequencing clone quantification. From the PCR reads, TCRdb called clonotypes with MiXCR, one entry per CDR3 protein. The sample yields about 640,000 distinct CDR3 sequences, 15% to 20% seen once. The sequencing input was naive CD8+ T cells from blood, with Jurkat cell RNA spiked in. Stated subset: FACS-sorted CD8+CD4-CCR7+CD45RA+ naive T cells. All receptors derive from a human donor in good health. Some libraries in this study had Jurkat cell RNA spiked in.

A remark on this clonotype: This clone may be a read error of a much larger clone one base away. The chain uses TRBV4-3 and TRBJ1-3; D unclear. The CDR3 is 15 amino acids. The V and J ends lost 3 bases and 0 bases respectively, with 9 bases between them. The germline CDR1 and CDR2 sequences are LGHNA and YSLEER. The CDR3 coding sequence is TGCGCCAGCAGCCACGGCGGTGGCTCTGGAAACACCATATATTTT. Protein sequence: CASSHGGGSGNTIYF.

This clonotype showed up just once. The chain combines TRBV6-2 or TRBV6-3 with TRBJ1-1; D is unclear. Germline V lookup: CDR1 MNHEY, CDR2 SVGEGT. The CDR3 totals 12 residues. V lost 4 bases to trimming and J lost 5 bases, with 8 bases between them. CDR3 loop: CASSFFGTEAFF. In DNA form, the CDR3 reads TGTGCCAGCAGTTTTTTCGGAACTGAAGCTTTCTTT.

This clonotype has at least ten counts. The V gene is TRBV12-3 or TRBV12-4, the J gene TRBJ1-3; unclear D gene. The CDR3 covers 14 residues. The V end lost 3 bases, the J end lost 0 bases, and 6 bases lay between the germline ends. The CDR3 region is CASSFINSGNTIYF. Here the CDR3 DNA reads TGTGCCAGCAGTTTCATTAACTCTGGAAACACCATATATTTT.

This clonotype has a count of ten or more. The chain employs TRBV29-1 and TRBJ1-1; 9 bases match TRBD1. The V segment lost 5 bases and the J segment 7 bases; nucleotides outside the gene matches: 5. This CDR3 is built from 12 residues. Germline CDR1 and CDR2: SQVTM and ANQGSEA. CDR3 protein: CSVPRQGGEAFF. As DNA, the CDR3 is TGCAGCGTTCCGAGACAGGGGGGTGAAGCTTTCTTT.

Details on this clonotype: A much larger clone differs by one base, so this may be a read error. The chain couples TRBV4-1 to TRBJ2-7; 10 bases align to TRBD1. The CDR3 consists of 16 residues. CDR1 and CDR2 (germline): MGHRA, YSYEKL. J gave up 0 bases and V 4 bases, and 6 bases lay outside the gene matches. In DNA, the CDR3 is TGCGCCAGCAGCCCCCTGGGACAGGGGTACTCCTACGAGCAGTACTTC. Protein product: CASSPLGQGYSYEQYF.

This clonotype was seen more than once but under ten times. V gene TRBV7-9 combines with J gene TRBJ2-3; perhaps TRBD1 as D (5 bases). V was trimmed by 5 bases and J by 2 bases, leaving 14 bases between them. The CDR3 loop spans 15 amino acids. Germline V CDR1 and CDR2: SEHNR, FQNEAQ (reference sequence). The CDR3 DNA follows: TGTGCCAGCAGCCCACCGACAGTCAACACAGATACGCAGTATTTT. Translated, it gives CASSPPTVNTDTQYF.

This clonotype was counted a few times. A read error may be the cause here, since a much bigger clone is one base away. The chain employs TRBV5-1 and TRBJ2-7, with 9 bases matching TRBD1. This CDR3 region has 15 residues. Germline V gene sequence: CDR1 SGHRS, CDR2 YFSETQ. J was trimmed by 6 bases and V by 1 base; bases with no gene match: 8. The CDR3 nucleotides read TGCGCCAGCAGCTTGAAACCGGGACAGGGAGGCGAGCAGTACTTC. Encoded protein: CASSLKPGQGGEQYF.

About this clonotype itself: A single base separates this from a much larger clone, so it may be a read error. The chain has TRBV4-3 and TRBJ2-3; D is possibly TRBD1 (5 bases). The length of the CDR3 is 15 residues. The germline V gene encodes CDR1 LGHNA and CDR2 YSLEER. The CDR3 region is CAGSQGAQFTDTQYF. The CDR3 coding sequence is TGCGCCGGCAGCCAAGGGGCACAGTTCACAGATACGCAGTATTTT.

Regarding this clonotype: Being one base from a much bigger clone, this may be a read error. The chain carries TRBV6-5 and TRBJ2-3; unclear D gene. This CDR3 contains 13 residues. The germline gives CDR1 MNHEY, CDR2 SVGAGI. Here the CDR3 DNA reads TGTGCCAGCTCAATCAGATACACAGATACGCGGTATTTT. It codes for CASSIRYTDTRYF.

The chain links TRBV11-3 to TRBJ2-1, with TRBD1 identical over 7 bases. J gave up 0 bases and V 5 bases, and 7 bases lay outside the gene matches. The CDR3 loop spans 16 amino acids. Looked up from germline, CDR1 is SGHNT and CDR2 is YENEEA. CDR3 protein: CASSATGVGSYNEQFF. DNA for the CDR3: TGTGCCAGCAGCGCAACAGGGGTTGGCTCCTACAATGAGCAGTTCTTC.

This clonotype occurred many times. The chain is built from TRBV20-1 and TRBJ1-4, with D hard to call. CDR3 length: 15 amino acids. Looked up from germline, CDR1 is DFQATT and CDR2 is SNEGSKA (reference sequence). Trimming cost V 5 bases and J 4 bases, with 17 bases left between them. CDR3 in DNA: TGCAGTGCTCCGATCCTGGGCCCGCTTAATGAAAAACTGTTTTTT. Protein: CSAPILGPLNEKLFF.

As regards this clonotype: Since a much larger clone is just one base distant, this may be a read error. This chain links TRBV7-9 with TRBJ2-3; perhaps TRBD2 as D (5 bases). Germline-derived CDR1 and CDR2 are SEHNR and FQNEAQ (reference sequence). The CDR3 is 16 amino acids. The V and J ends lost 4 bases and 5 bases respectively, with 19 bases between them. The CDR3 DNA reads as TGTGCCAGCAGCTCAGCGGACCAATCCGGGGTAGATACGCAGTATTTT. Translating it yields CASSSADQSGVDTQYF.

This clonotype was counted at least ten times. The J gene is TRBJ1-1, the V gene TRBV4-2; D uncertain. Germline assignment: CDR1 LGHNA and CDR2 YNFKEQ. V dropped 1 base and J dropped 4 bases, with 10 bases sitting between them. This CDR3 contains 14 residues. CDR3 region: CASSQAGDGTEAFF. The CDR3 DNA reads TGTGCCAGCAGCCAAGCGGGAGACGGCACTGAAGCTTTCTTT.

Regarding this clonotype: This could be a read error, since a much larger clone is one nucleotide away. The chain couples TRBV7-9 to TRBJ1-5; tentatively, D is TRBD1 (5 bases). The CDR3 has 17 amino acids. Trimming stripped 5 bases from V and 9 bases from J, with 26 bases between. CDR1 is SEHNR, CDR2 FQNEAQ, per germline (reference sequence). CDR3 nucleotide sequence: TGTGCCAGCAGCCAGAGGTCCTGGCAGGGCCGGGTCCGGCCCCAGCATTTT. It yields the protein CASSQRSWQGRVRPQHF.

A word on this clonotype: Compared with germline, one end of the junction differs, possibly owing to a read error. The V gene is TRBV9, the J gene TRBJ2-6; D possibly corresponds to TRBD1 (6 bases). The CDR3 contains 15 residues. The V gene's germline CDR1 is SGDLS and CDR2 YYNGEE. CDR3 protein: CASSDRVSGANVPTF. The CDR3 nucleotides are TGTGCCAGCAGCGACAGGGTTTCTGGGGCCAACGTCCCGACTTTC.

This chain links TRBV19 with TRBJ2-1; 7 bases match TRBD1. Germline-derived CDR1 and CDR2 are LNHDA and SQIVND (reference sequence). Losses at the gene ends were 3 bases for V and 5 bases for J; bases not matched to a gene: 7. The CDR3 sequence is 15 residues long. This CDR3 is CASSIGTRGHNEQFF. DNA of the CDR3: TGTGCCAGTAGTATTGGGACGAGGGGGCACAATGAGCAGTTCTTC.

This chain uses TRBV5-6 with TRBJ2-1; maybe TRBD2 (5 bases). Germline assignment: CDR1 SGHDT and CDR2 YYEEEE. Trimming shortened V by 1 base and J by 4 bases, and 12 bases separated the two germline ends. The CDR3 covers 15 residues. The CDR3, as DNA: TGTGCCAGCAGCTTGCGAGGGTATGGTTACAATGAGCAGTTCTTC. This gives the protein CASSLRGYGYNEQFF.

This clonotype showed up many times. V gene TRBV20-1 combines with J gene TRBJ2-3; no firm D call. Deletions cut 3 bases from V and 9 bases from J, with 10 bases between. CDR1 and CDR2 (germline): DFQATT, SNEGSKA (reference sequence). The CDR3 sequence is 11 residues long. CDR3 DNA: TGCAGTGCTAGCCAACGGGTGACGCAGTATTTT. This gives the protein CSASQRVTQYF.

This clonotype was seen many times. The J gene is TRBJ1-1, the V gene TRBV4-1; no firm D call. The CDR3 is 15 residues long. CDR1 is MGHRA, CDR2 YSYEKL, per germline. Trimming cost V 4 bases and J 2 bases, with 14 bases left between them. The CDR3 nucleotides read TGCGCCAGCAGCCTCAAAGCGGGCGTCAACACTGAAGCTTTCTTT. Translating it yields CASSLKAGVNTEAFF.

The rearrangement joins TRBV28 to TRBJ1-4; D gene uncertain. Trimming removed 5 bases from V and 6 bases from J, with 10 bases in between. The CDR3 has 13 amino acids. Germline V lookup: CDR1 MDHEN, CDR2 SYDVKM. The CDR3 loop reads CASSNSGHEKLFF. The CDR3 DNA sequence: TGTGCCAGCAGTAACTCCGGACATGAAAAACTGTTTTTT.

This clonotype was seen ten or more times. The chain uses TRBV7-6 and TRBJ2-3; D possibly corresponds to TRBD2 (6 bases). Trimming cost V 7 bases and J 0 bases, with 14 bases left between them. There are 15 residues in the CDR3. Per germline, CDR1 SGHVS and CDR2 FNYEAQ. The CDR3: CASTKTSSSTDTQYF. The CDR3 DNA sequence: TGTGCCAGCACCAAAACTAGCTCTAGCACAGATACGCAGTATTTT.

In its sample, this clonotype was seen many times. CDR3 bases: TGTGCCAGCAGTCTGTTTAACGCGGAAGCCGGAGTCACCCAGTACTTC. This encodes CASSLFNAEAGVTQYF. The chain uses TRBV12-3 or TRBV12-4 and TRBJ2-5; D unresolved. V lost 5 bases to trimming and J lost 8 bases, with 24 bases between them. This CDR3 is 16 amino acids long.